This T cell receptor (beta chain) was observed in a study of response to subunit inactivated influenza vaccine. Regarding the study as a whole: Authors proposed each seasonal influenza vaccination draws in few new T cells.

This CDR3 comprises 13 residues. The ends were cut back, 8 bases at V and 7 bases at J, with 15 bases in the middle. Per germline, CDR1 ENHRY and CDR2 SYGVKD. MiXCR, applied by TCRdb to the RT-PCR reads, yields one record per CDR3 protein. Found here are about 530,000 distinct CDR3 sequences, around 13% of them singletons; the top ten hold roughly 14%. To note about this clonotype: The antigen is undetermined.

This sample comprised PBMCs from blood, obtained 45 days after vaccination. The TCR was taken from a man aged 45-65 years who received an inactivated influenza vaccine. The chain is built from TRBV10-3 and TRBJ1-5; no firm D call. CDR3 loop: CAIGREVGQPQHF. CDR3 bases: TGTGCCATCGGGCGGGAAGTTGGACAGCCCCAGCATTTT.